A selection of T cell receptor beta chains follows, all from one sample in a study of blood T cell repertoires in COVID-19. TCRdb's copy holds only in-frame clones and misses some; the assay was immunoSEQ multiplex PCR. The sample shows about 5,900 clones, approximately 87% of them seen only once. Sequenced sample: peripheral blood. All receptors come from a man aged 60 to 69 with acute or convalescent COVID-19. CDR3s leave out the opening cysteine and the closing phenylalanine or tryptophan. Fields, in order: J gene, V gene, CDR3 protein.

j_gene: TRBJ2-5; v_gene: TRBV7-9; CDR3aa: ASSLALTGGSPETQY
j_gene: TRBJ2-7; v_gene: TRBV2; CDR3aa: ASSEDSGGTY
j_gene: TRBJ2-1; v_gene: TRBV7-8; CDR3aa: ASSLETRRDEQF
j_gene: TRBJ2-7; v_gene: TRBV4-2; CDR3aa: ASSQDWTSATYEQY
j_gene: TRBJ1-4; v_gene: TRBV7-9; CDR3aa: ASRNDRDLGKLF
j_gene: TRBJ1-2; v_gene: TRBV5-8; CDR3aa: ASNNRDRANYGYT
j_gene: TRBJ1-5; v_gene: TRBV5-5; CDR3aa: ASSLGLLEPQH
j_gene: TRBJ2-7; v_gene: TRBV5-1; CDR3aa: ASRRDRSYEQY
j_gene: TRBJ1-1; v_gene: TRBV5-1; CDR3aa: ASSLGQGETEAF
j_gene: TRBJ2-1; v_gene: TRBV3-1/TRBV3-2; CDR3aa: ASSLAGGPDNEQF
j_gene: TRBJ1-2; v_gene: TRBV5-4; CDR3aa: ASREQGANYGYT
j_gene: TRBJ2-5; v_gene: TRBV28; CDR3aa: ALGTSEETQY
j_gene: TRBJ1-2; v_gene: TRBV25-1; CDR3aa: ASSEYPDRARGYT
j_gene: TRBJ2-7; v_gene: TRBV15; CDR3aa: ATAWGQGALEQY
j_gene: TRBJ1-1; v_gene: TRBV5-5; CDR3aa: ASSWGTGINTEAF
j_gene: TRBJ2-1; v_gene: TRBV12-5; CDR3aa: ASGSTSGPLYNEQF
j_gene: TRBJ1-1; v_gene: TRBV29-1; CDR3aa: SVEIQNTEAF
j_gene: TRBJ2-5; v_gene: TRBV3-1/TRBV3-2; CDR3aa: ASSQVNRQGTQY
j_gene: TRBJ1-2; v_gene: TRBV28; CDR3aa: ASSSPGGDSLANYGYT
j_gene: TRBJ2-5; v_gene: TRBV3-1/TRBV3-2; CDR3aa: ASSHQGGSETQY
j_gene: TRBJ1-5; v_gene: TRBV6-2/TRBV6-3; CDR3aa: ASSSRASQGRQPQH
j_gene: TRBJ1-2; v_gene: TRBV18; CDR3aa: ASSPPGTGDYGYT
j_gene: TRBJ1-2; v_gene: TRBV18; CDR3aa: ASSPNGQTGANSNYGYT
j_gene: TRBJ1-1; v_gene: TRBV5-1; CDR3aa: ASSLQGFRTEAF
j_gene: TRBJ1-1; v_gene: TRBV5-1; CDR3aa: ASSSTGWNTEAF
j_gene: TRBJ1-6; v_gene: TRBV6-2/TRBV6-3; CDR3aa: ASSSGGSIRNSPLH
j_gene: TRBJ1-5; v_gene: TRBV20-1; CDR3aa: SASRQNLNQPQH
j_gene: TRBJ2-7; v_gene: TRBV19; CDR3aa: ASSIRGTYEQY
j_gene: TRBJ1-2; v_gene: TRBV10-1; CDR3aa: ASSEQPDTGYT
j_gene: TRBJ2-7; v_gene: TRBV9; CDR3aa: ASSRGRTSGSGQY
j_gene: TRBJ2-7; v_gene: TRBV2; CDR3aa: ASSEGQNGTSGRDSYEQY
j_gene: TRBJ1-4; v_gene: TRBV5-5; CDR3aa: ASSFAAGGYVF
j_gene: TRBJ2-4; v_gene: TRBV7-2; CDR3aa: ASSLLDSGGLYIQY
j_gene: TRBJ1-2; v_gene: TRBV10-3; CDR3aa: AISESTGINGYT
j_gene: TRBJ1-3; v_gene: TRBV7-8; CDR3aa: ASSLSGSFSGNTIY